This T cell receptor (beta chain) was identified during a study of cytomegalovirus exposure and HLA in healthy donors. General study points: For TCR beta chains, V- and J-gene trimming was later linked to a missense DCLRE1C variant. The study found most TCR sequences rare, yet found some public TCRs in many donors. The study recorded 164 TCR beta chains that were cytomegalovirus-associated.

The V and J ends lost 5 bases and 4 bases respectively, with 8 bases between them. The germline gives CDR1 GTSNPN, CDR2 SVGIG (reference sequence). The CDR3 contains 12 residues. 13 Jbeta primers and 60 Vbeta primers were used for the PCR. Repertoires were generated with immunoSEQ multiplex PCR, while TCRdb's copy carries only in-frame clones and drops some. The data show around 100,000 clones, 65% to 75% seen once. This clone came up a few times. Its antigen is unidentified. The clonotype comes from a young man in good health and CMV-seronegative. This chain links TRBV30 with TRBJ1-4; D is undetermined. Sequenced material: PBMCs. DNA of the CDR3: TGTGCCTGGGGAGGTTATAATGAAAAACTGTTTTTT. Its protein product is CAWGGYNEKLFF.